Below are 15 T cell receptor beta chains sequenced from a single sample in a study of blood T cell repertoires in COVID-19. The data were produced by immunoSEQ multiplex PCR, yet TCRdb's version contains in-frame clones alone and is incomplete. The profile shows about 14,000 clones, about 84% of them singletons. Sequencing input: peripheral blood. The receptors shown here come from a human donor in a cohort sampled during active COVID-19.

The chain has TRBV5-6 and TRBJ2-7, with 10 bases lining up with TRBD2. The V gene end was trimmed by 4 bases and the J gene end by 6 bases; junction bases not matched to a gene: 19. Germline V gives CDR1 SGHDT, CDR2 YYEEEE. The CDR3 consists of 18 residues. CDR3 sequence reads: CASSHLGSGRAGTGEQYF. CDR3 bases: TGTGCCAGCAGCCACCTAGGGAGCGGGAGGGCCGGTACTGGCGAGCAGTACTTC.

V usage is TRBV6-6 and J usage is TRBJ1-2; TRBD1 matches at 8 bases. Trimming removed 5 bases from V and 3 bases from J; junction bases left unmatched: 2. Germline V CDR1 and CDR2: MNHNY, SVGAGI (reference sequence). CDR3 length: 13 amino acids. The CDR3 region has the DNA TGTGCCAGCAGTCCGGGACAGGACTATGGCTACACCTTC. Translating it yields CASSPGQDYGYTF.

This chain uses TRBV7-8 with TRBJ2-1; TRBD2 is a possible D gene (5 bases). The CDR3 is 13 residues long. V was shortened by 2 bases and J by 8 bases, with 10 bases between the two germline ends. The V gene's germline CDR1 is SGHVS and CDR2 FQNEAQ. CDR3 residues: CASSLRGNDEQFF. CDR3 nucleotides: TGTGCCAGCAGCTTACGAGGGAATGATGAGCAGTTCTTC.

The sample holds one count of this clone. CDR3 protein: CASSPHGANTGELFF. The DNA of the CDR3 is TGTGCCAGCTCACCACACGGAGCGAACACCGGGGAGCTGTTTTTT. The J gene is TRBJ2-2, the V gene TRBV18; unclear D gene. Germline V gene sequence: CDR1 KGHSH, CDR2 LQKENI. The CDR3 contains 15 residues. Trimming shortened V by 1 base and J by 0 bases, and 6 bases separated the two germline ends.

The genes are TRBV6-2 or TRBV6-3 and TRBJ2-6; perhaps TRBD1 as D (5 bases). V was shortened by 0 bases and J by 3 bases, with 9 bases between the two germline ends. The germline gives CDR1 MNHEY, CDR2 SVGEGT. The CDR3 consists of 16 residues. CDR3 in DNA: TGTGCCAGCAGTTACTCGTCCAGGGATGGGGCCAACGTCCTGACTTTC. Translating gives CASSYSSRDGANVLTF.

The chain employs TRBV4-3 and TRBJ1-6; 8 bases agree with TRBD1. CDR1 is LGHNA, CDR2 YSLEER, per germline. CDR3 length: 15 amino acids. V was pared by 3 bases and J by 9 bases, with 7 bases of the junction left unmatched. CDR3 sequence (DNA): TGCGCCAGCAGCCAGATACAGGGGGGACGTTCACCCCTCCACTTT. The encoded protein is CASSQIQGGRSPLHF.

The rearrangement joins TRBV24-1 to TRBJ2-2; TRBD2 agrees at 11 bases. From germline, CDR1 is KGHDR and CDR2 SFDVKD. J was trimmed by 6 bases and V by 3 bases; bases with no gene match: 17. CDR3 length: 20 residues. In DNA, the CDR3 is TGTGCCACCAGTGATGTTGCCGGGACAGAACTAGCGGGAGTCGCCGGGGAGCTGTTTTTT. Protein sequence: CATSDVAGTELAGVAGELFF.

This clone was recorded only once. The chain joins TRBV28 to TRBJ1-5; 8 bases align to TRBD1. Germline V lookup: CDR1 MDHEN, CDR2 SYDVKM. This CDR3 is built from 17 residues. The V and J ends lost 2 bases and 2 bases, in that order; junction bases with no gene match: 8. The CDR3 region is CASSLPRTGHGNQPQHF. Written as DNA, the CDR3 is TGTGCCAGCAGTTTACCCAGGACAGGGCATGGCAATCAGCCCCAGCATTTT.

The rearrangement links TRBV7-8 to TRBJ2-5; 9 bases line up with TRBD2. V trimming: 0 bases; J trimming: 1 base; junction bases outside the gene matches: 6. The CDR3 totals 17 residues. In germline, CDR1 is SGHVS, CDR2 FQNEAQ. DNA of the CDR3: TGTGCCAGCAGCTTAGCGTCCGGACTAGCGCCCCAAGAGACCCAGTACTTC. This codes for CASSLASGLAPQETQYF.

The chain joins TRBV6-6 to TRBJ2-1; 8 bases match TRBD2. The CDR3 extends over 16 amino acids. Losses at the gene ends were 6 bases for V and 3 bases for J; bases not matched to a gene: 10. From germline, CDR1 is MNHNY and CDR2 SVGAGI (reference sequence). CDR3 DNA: TGTGCCAGCAGCCCTCGGGTAGCGGGAAACTACAATGAGCAGTTCTTC. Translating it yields CASSPRVAGNYNEQFF.

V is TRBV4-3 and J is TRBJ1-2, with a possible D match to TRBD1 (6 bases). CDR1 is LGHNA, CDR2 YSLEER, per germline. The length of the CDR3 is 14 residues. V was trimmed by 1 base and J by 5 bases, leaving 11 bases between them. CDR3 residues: CASSQVGGAYGYTF. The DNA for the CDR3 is TGCGCCAGCAGCCAAGTAGGGGGGGCGTATGGCTACACCTTC.

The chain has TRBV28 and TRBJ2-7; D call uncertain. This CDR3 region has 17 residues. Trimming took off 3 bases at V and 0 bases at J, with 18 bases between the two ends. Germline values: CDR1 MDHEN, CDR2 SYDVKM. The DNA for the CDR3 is TGTGCCAGCAGTTTCCCCCCGGCGGCTAATCCCTCCTACGAGCAGTACTTC. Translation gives CASSFPPAANPSYEQYF.

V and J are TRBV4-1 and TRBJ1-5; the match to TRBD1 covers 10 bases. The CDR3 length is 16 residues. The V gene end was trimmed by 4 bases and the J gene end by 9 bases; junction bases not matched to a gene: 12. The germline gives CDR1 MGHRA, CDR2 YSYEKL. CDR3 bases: TGCGCCAGCAGCCGGGGGACAGGGGTGCCGATGTGGCCCCAGCATTTT. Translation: CASSRGTGVPMWPQHF.

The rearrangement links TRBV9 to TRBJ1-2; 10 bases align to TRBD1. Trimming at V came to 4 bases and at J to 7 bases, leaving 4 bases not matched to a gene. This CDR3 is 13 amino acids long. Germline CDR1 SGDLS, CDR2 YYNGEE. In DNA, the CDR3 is TGTGCCAGCAGCCCGACAGGGGGCGGTGGCTACACCTTC. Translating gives CASSPTGGGGYTF.

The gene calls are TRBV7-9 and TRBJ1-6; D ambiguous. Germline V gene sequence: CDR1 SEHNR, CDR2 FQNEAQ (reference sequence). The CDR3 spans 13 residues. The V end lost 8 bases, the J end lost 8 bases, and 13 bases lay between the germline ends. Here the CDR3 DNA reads TGTGCCAGCGGGCCGGGAATGGATTCACCCCTCCACTTT. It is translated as CASGPGMDSPLHF.